A single sample gave rise to the 30 T cell receptor beta chains below, sequenced in a study of beta chain features in type 1 diabetes. Points from the study as a whole: All four CD4+ subsets of Type 1 diabetes patients contained TCRB CDR3s that were moderately but significantly shorter.

No antigens are known for them. What was sequenced were expressed TCRB transcripts, since all of the isolated RNA had been reverse transcribed. TCRdb's table, derived via immunoSEQ multiplex PCR, lists solely in-frame clones and lacks some. Of approximately 600,000 clones listed, around 12% are singletons. Sequencing was done on a sample of naive CD4+ T cells from blood. These receptors were obtained from a man under 40 with type 1 diabetes.

This clone was found a few times. The chain's CDR3 is CASTPTGTDQETQYF. The DNA of the CDR3 is TGCGCCAGCACCCCAACCGGGACAGACCAAGAGACCCAGTACTTC. The gene calls are TRBV5-1 and TRBJ2-5; 7 nucleotides agree with TRBD1. The CDR3 is 15 amino acids. V gave up 6 bases and J gave up 0 bases; unmatched junction bases: 8. The germline V gene has CDR1 SGHRS and CDR2 YFSETQ. Variable domain in full (rest from reference TRBV5-1 and TRBJ2-5): KAGVTQTPRYLIKTRGQQVTLSCSPISGHRSVSWYQQTPGQGLQFLFEYFSETQRNKGNFPGRFSGRQFSNSRSEMNVSTLELGDSALYLCASTPTGTDQETQYFGPGTRLLVL.

This clone was found a few times. V usage is TRBV18 and J usage is TRBJ1-1, with 9 bases aligning to TRBD1. The V and J ends lost 4 bases and 1 base, in that order; junction bases with no gene match: 4. The CDR3 totals 15 residues. CDR1 is KGHSH, CDR2 LQKENI, per germline. The CDR3 sequence: CASSLGQGRNTEAFF. The DNA for the CDR3 is TGTGCCAGCTCACTGGGACAGGGACGGAACACTGAAGCTTTCTTT.

This clone has a handful of counts. The chain links TRBV5-8 to TRBJ1-6, with D perhaps TRBD1 (5 bases). Germline V gene data show CDR1 as SGHTS and CDR2 as YDEGEE. This CDR3 contains 15 residues. The V end lost 1 base, the J end lost 7 bases, and 12 bases lay between the germline ends. CDR3 sequence: CASSLSPGHNSPLHF. The CDR3 DNA sequence: TGTGCCAGCAGCTTGTCGCCAGGACACAATTCACCCCTCCACTTT.

This clone was counted only a few times. The chain recombines TRBV27 with TRBJ2-7, with D hard to call. Trimming took off 2 bases at V and 3 bases at J, with 11 bases between the two ends. In germline, CDR1 is MNHEY, CDR2 SMNVEV (reference sequence). This CDR3 contains 14 residues. The CDR3 reads CASSLGRQIYEQYF. The DNA of the CDR3 is TGTGCCAGCAGTTTAGGTCGCCAGATCTACGAGCAGTACTTC.

This clone has just a few counts. The chain couples TRBV5-1 to TRBJ2-5, with TRBD1 matching over 7 bases. Germline V gene sequence: CDR1 SGHRS, CDR2 YFSETQ. The ends lost 4 bases at V and 0 bases at J; junction bases unmatched: 6. There are 15 residues in the CDR3. The CDR3 reads CASSSYRGHQETQYF. The CDR3 DNA reads as TGCGCCAGCAGCAGCTACAGGGGACACCAAGAGACCCAGTACTTC.

This clone was seen more than once but under ten times. This chain links TRBV5-1 with TRBJ2-1; TRBD1 aligns across 8 bases. The CDR3 has 16 amino acids. J gave up 0 bases and V 4 bases, and 6 bases lay outside the gene matches. From germline, CDR1 is SGHRS and CDR2 YFSETQ. The CDR3, as DNA: TGCGCCAGCAGCGGACAGGGCCTCTCCTCCTACAATGAGCAGTTCTTC. Translated, it gives CASSGQGLSSYNEQFF.

This rearrangement joins TRBV7-2 to TRBJ2-3; the match to TRBD2 covers 11 bases. V was clipped by 7 bases and J by 2 bases; unmatched bases: 5. Germline loops: CDR1 SGHTA, CDR2 FQGNSA. The CDR3 spans 15 residues. In nucleotides, the CDR3 is TGTGCCAGCACGGCTAGCGGGGGGTTCACAGATACGCAGTATTTT. Protein: CASTASGGFTDTQYF.

A few counts support this clone. The chain employs TRBV19 and TRBJ2-3; 7 positions match TRBD2. In germline, CDR1 is LNHDA, CDR2 SQIVND (reference sequence). Germline trimming cut 4 bases from V and 4 bases from J; bases unmatched to any gene: 11. The length of the CDR3 is 16 residues. The CDR3 loop reads CASSTTTSRNSDTQYF. The CDR3 DNA reads as TGTGCCAGTAGTACGACGACTAGCCGTAACTCAGATACGCAGTATTTT.

This clone was detected a few times. The chain carries TRBV11-3 and TRBJ2-6; D unclear. Trimming removed 5 bases from V and 3 bases from J, with 5 bases in between. The CDR3 covers 13 residues. Germline CDR1 and CDR2: SGHNT and YENEEA. The CDR3 protein is CASSPRGANVLTF. CDR3 bases: TGTGCCAGCAGCCCCCGTGGGGCCAACGTCCTGACTTTC.

The rearrangement joins TRBV6-5 to TRBJ1-2; D is unclear. Germline V gives CDR1 MNHEY, CDR2 SVGAGI. Trimming left V 6 bases short and J 8 bases short, with 16 bases between. The CDR3 length is 13 residues. The CDR3 DNA reads as TGTGCCAGCAGCCCATTTGGGGTGAACGGCTACACCTTC. This encodes CASSPFGVNGYTF.

In this sample, this clone turned up a few times. This chain uses TRBV2 with TRBJ2-1; no clear D. The V and J ends lost 8 bases and 4 bases respectively, with 12 bases between them. This CDR3 comprises 13 residues. Germline CDR1 and CDR2: SNHLY and FYNNEI. The CDR3 is CASGDTAYNEQFF. The CDR3, as DNA: TGTGCCAGCGGGGATACAGCTTACAATGAGCAGTTCTTC.

This clone was counted a few times. The chain has TRBV7-2 and TRBJ2-5; 8 bases fit TRBD1. The germline gives CDR1 SGHTA, CDR2 FQGNSA. The V and J ends lost 5 bases and 1 base, in that order; junction bases with no gene match: 9. The CDR3 totals 16 residues. The CDR3 sequence is CASSQRAGGLQETQYF. Written as DNA, the CDR3 is TGTGCCAGCAGCCAGAGGGCAGGGGGCCTCCAAGAGACCCAGTACTTC.

A few counts support this clone. V is TRBV4-1 and J is TRBJ2-1; 11 bases match TRBD2. Germline V gene sequence: CDR1 MGHRA, CDR2 YSYEKL. Germline trimming cut 3 bases from V and 0 bases from J; bases unmatched to any gene: 10. The length of the CDR3 is 19 residues. This CDR3 is CASSQGTSGILNSYNEQFF. CDR3 nucleotides: TGCGCCAGCAGCCAGGGGACTAGCGGAATCCTAAACTCCTACAATGAGCAGTTCTTC.

This chain links TRBV18 with TRBJ2-7; D is possibly TRBD1 (5 bases). Per the germline V gene, CDR1 is KGHSH and CDR2 is LQKENI. This CDR3 is built from 14 residues. Trimming left V 5 bases short and J 6 bases short, with 17 bases between. The CDR3 here is CASSVTAGSVEQYF. CDR3 bases: TGTGCCAGCTCAGTCACGGCAGGGTCGGTCGAGCAGTACTTC.

This clone was recorded a few times. V usage is TRBV5-1 and J usage is TRBJ2-7, with 8 positions matching TRBD1. There are 14 residues in the CDR3. Looked up from germline, CDR1 is SGHRS and CDR2 is YFSETQ. With V trimmed by 3 bases and J by 3 bases, 5 bases remained unmatched. CDR3 loop: CASSSGQGDYEQYF. The DNA of the CDR3 is TGCGCCAGCAGCTCTGGACAGGGAGACTACGAGCAGTACTTC.

This chain links TRBV9 with TRBJ1-3, with D maybe TRBD1 (5 bases). V lost 0 bases and J 7 bases, leaving 11 bases between the germline ends. Germline lookup yields CDR1 SGDLS and CDR2 YYNGEE. This CDR3 contains 14 residues. Here the CDR3 reads CASSVGGTPNTIYF. For the CDR3, the DNA is TGTGCCAGCAGCGTAGGAGGGACCCCCAACACCATATATTTT.

This clone was counted a few times. This sequence joins TRBV6-1 and TRBJ1-2; 8 bases are shared with TRBD1. V lost 8 bases and J lost 2; bases outside the gene matches: 7. The CDR3 sequence is 14 residues long. Germline V CDR1 and CDR2: MNHNS, SASEGT. The CDR3 here is CASWDRTLNYGYTF. The CDR3 DNA is TGTGCCAGCTGGGACAGGACCTTAAACTATGGCTACACCTTC.

This clone has more than one count but fewer than ten. The chain uses TRBV10-3 and TRBJ2-3, with D perhaps TRBD1 or TRBD2 (5 bases each). The CDR3 has 14 residues. Germline CDR1 ENHRY, CDR2 SYGVKD. Trimming left V 6 bases short and J 2 bases short, with 12 bases between. As DNA, the CDR3 is TGTGCCATCAGAATGGGACCATACACAGATACGCAGTATTTT. Its protein is CAIRMGPYTDTQYF.

This rearrangement joins TRBV14 to TRBJ1-2; D is unclear. Germline V gene lookup returns CDR1 SGHDN and CDR2 FVKESK. Deletions cut 4 bases from V and 4 bases from J, with 19 bases between. There are 16 residues in the CDR3. CDR3 DNA: TGTGCCAGCAGCCCAAATCGGGGTATCTGGGCCTATGGCTACACCTTC. This gives the protein CASSPNRGIWAYGYTF.

The chain is built from TRBV5-4 and TRBJ2-5; D unclear. Trimming stripped 0 bases from V and 5 bases from J, with 11 bases between. CDR1 SGHNT and CDR2 YYREEE come from the germline V gene (reference sequence). CDR3 length: 14 amino acids. CDR3 nucleotide sequence: TGTGCCAGCAGCTTGGGCGACACCGAGGAGACCCAGTACTTC. It translates to CASSLGDTEETQYF.

This clone was detected a few times. The genes are TRBV7-9 and TRBJ1-1; D is perhaps TRBD1 (5 bases). CDR3 length: 15 residues. Germline V gene sequence: CDR1 SEHNR, CDR2 FQNEAQ (reference sequence). V was clipped by 3 bases and J by 3 bases, with 14 bases between them. CDR3 nucleotide sequence: TGTGCCAGCAGCTTCCGGGGCACGGGCGACACTGAAGCTTTCTTT. This codes for CASSFRGTGDTEAFF.

This clone turned up a few times. V and J are TRBV6-5 and TRBJ2-7; perhaps TRBD1 as D (5 bases). Germline V lookup: CDR1 MNHEY, CDR2 SVGAGI. This CDR3 is 15 amino acids long. V was cut by 6 bases and J by 3 bases, with 18 bases left in between. CDR3: CASSYVRAGRYEQYF. In DNA form, the CDR3 reads TGTGCCAGCAGCTATGTCAGGGCAGGGCGCTACGAGCAGTACTTC.

This clone turned up a few times. V is TRBV30 and J is TRBJ1-2; no firm D call. The V end was cut by 4 bases, the J end by 8 bases, with 14 bases between. The CDR3 has 12 residues. CDR1 is GTSNPN and CDR2 is SVGIG in the germline V gene (reference sequence). The CDR3 spells CAWTVGVGGYTF. The CDR3 nucleotides read TGTGCCTGGACCGTCGGTGTGGGAGGCTACACCTTC.

This clone was observed a few times. The chain links TRBV29-1 to TRBJ2-5; D is unresolved. This CDR3 has 13 amino acids. Trimming pared 2 bases from V and 1 base from J, leaving 8 bases between. Germline-derived CDR1 and CDR2 are SQVTM and ANQGSEA. In DNA, the CDR3 is TGCAGCGTTGAACTACAGCTCCAAGAGACCCAGTACTTC. It encodes CSVELQLQETQYF.

The V gene is TRBV5-6, the J gene TRBJ1-6, with TRBD1 as a possible D gene (6 bases). CDR3 length equals 15 residues. Germline V gene sequence: CDR1 SGHDT, CDR2 YYEEEE. Deletions cut 4 bases from V and 4 bases from J, with 12 bases between. The CDR3 loop is CASSEKGVYNSPLHF. In DNA form, the CDR3 reads TGTGCCAGCAGCGAGAAGGGGGTTTATAATTCACCCCTCCACTTT.

The chain carries TRBV28 and TRBJ1-5, with TRBD1 as a possible D gene (6 bases). Germline V gene sequence: CDR1 MDHEN, CDR2 SYDVKM. The CDR3 sequence is 15 residues long. V was trimmed by 3 bases and J by 11 bases, leaving 20 bases between them. The chain's CDR3 is CASSFIGDRSGAQHF. DNA for the CDR3: TGTGCCAGCAGTTTTATAGGTGACAGGTCGGGGGCCCAGCATTTT.

This clone was recorded a few times. The chain has TRBV7-2 and TRBJ2-1, with TRBD1 matching over 7 bases. The germline V gene encodes CDR1 SGHTA and CDR2 FQGNSA. The CDR3 is 15 amino acids. V gave up 5 bases and J gave up 6 bases; unmatched junction bases: 10. CDR3 sequence reads: CASSAYRGSGNEQFF. The CDR3 region has the DNA TGTGCCAGCAGCGCCTACAGGGGTTCGGGCAATGAGCAGTTCTTC.

This clone was counted a single time. This rearrangement joins TRBV7-2 to TRBJ1-2; the match to TRBD1 covers 9 bases. Unmatched junction bases numbered 2, after V lost 1 base and J lost 2 bases. The CDR3 covers 15 residues. The germline CDR1 and CDR2 sequences are SGHTA and FQGNSA. CDR3 in DNA: TGTGCCAGCAGCTTAGGGACAGGGGAAAACTATGGCTACACCTTC. Translated, it gives CASSLGTGENYGYTF.

This rearrangement joins TRBV9 to TRBJ1-2; D is unclear. The CDR3 contains 15 residues. Between the trimmed V and J ends, which lost 0 bases and 1 base, there was a span of 10 bases. Germline-derived CDR1 and CDR2 are SGDLS and YYNGEE. The CDR3 is CASSVGVADNYGYTF. In nucleotides, the CDR3 is TGTGCCAGCAGCGTAGGAGTCGCGGATAACTATGGCTACACCTTC. The whole variable domain, remainder taken from reference TRBV9 and TRBJ1-2, is DSGVTQTPKHLITATGQRVTLRCSPRSGDLSVYWYQQSLDQGLQFLIQYYNGEERAKGNILERFSAQQFPDLHSELNLSSLELGDSALYFCASSVGVADNYGYTFGSGTRLTVV.

The V call is TRBV4-2, the J call TRBJ1-1; 8 bases map to TRBD1. Germline CDR1 is LGHNA and CDR2 is YNFKEQ. Trimming cost V 0 bases and J 4 bases; bases outside gene matches: 7. The CDR3 length is 16 residues. The CDR3 DNA is TGTGCCAGCAGCCAAGAGCGGTCAACAGGGGGCACTGAAGCTTTCTTT. It specifies CASSQERSTGGTEAFF.